This T cell receptor (beta chain) was observed in a study of response to subunit inactivated influenza vaccine. Study-wide findings and caveats: Seasonal influenza vaccination, on each occasion, was suggested by the authors to recruit few new T cells.

Germline lookup yields CDR1 SGHTA and CDR2 FQGNSA. Trimming pared 5 bases from V and 0 bases from J, leaving 12 bases between. The CDR3 spans 15 residues. Of note for this clonotype: Its antigen remains unidentified.

MiXCR was run by TCRdb on the RT-PCR reads, yielding one entry per CDR3 protein. Among 490,000 or so distinct CDR3 sequences listed, 7.6% were seen once. This specimen was PBMCs from blood, taken less than 25 months after vaccination. V usage is TRBV7-2 and J usage is TRBJ2-3; D is unresolved. The TCR originated in a man between 50 and 70 years old who received an inactivated influenza vaccine. The CDR3 loop is CASSLVISSTDTQYF. Written as DNA, the CDR3 is TGTGCCAGCAGCCTGGTCATATCTAGCACAGATACGCAGTATTTT.